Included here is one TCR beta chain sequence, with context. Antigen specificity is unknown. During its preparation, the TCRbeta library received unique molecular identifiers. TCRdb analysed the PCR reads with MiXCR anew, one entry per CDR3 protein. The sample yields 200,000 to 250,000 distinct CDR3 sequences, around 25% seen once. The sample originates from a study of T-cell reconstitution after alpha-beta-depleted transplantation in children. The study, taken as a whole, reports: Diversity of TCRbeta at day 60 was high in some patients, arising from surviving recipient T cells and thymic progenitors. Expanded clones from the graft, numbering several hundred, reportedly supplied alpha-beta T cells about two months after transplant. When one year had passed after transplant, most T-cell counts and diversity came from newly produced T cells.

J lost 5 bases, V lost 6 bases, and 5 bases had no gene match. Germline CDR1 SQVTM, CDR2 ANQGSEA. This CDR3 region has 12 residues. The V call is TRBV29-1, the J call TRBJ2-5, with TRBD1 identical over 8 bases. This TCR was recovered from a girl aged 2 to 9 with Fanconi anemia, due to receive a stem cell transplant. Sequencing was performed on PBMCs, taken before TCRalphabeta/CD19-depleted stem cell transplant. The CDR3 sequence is CSVQQGGETQYF. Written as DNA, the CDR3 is TGCAGCGTCCAACAGGGGGGCGAGACCCAGTACTTC.